The present T cell receptor beta chain was sequenced within a study of post-analysis software for immune sequencing data. Study-wide context: Included courses were relapsing-remitting and secondary progressive multiple sclerosis; progressive-relapsing multiple sclerosis was also included.

A note on this clonotype: Its antigen is as yet unknown.

General study findings and limits: Controls had lower frequencies than patients of roughly five TRBV segments, which included TRBV5-6, TRBV5-1 and TRBV20-1. Controls' normalized Chao1 diversity significantly exceeded that of multiple sclerosis patients.

Unique molecular identifiers featured in each of the TCR beta cDNA libraries. The authors obtained some 500,000 cDNA molecules from around 1 to 9.1 million T cells. TCRdb passed the PCR reads through MiXCR, listing each CDR3 protein once. The sample shows about 400,000 distinct CDR3 sequences, roughly 36% of them seen only once. V lost 4 bases and J 4 bases, leaving 4 bases between the germline ends. This CDR3 contains 11 residues. The germline CDR1 and CDR2 sequences are SGHRS and YFSETQ. The chain uses TRBV5-1 and TRBJ2-3; no clear D gene. This sequence originates from a girl aged 5 to 17 with multiple sclerosis. The material sequenced was blood. CDR3 loop: CASSISDTQYF. In nucleotides, the CDR3 is TGCGCCAGCAGCATCTCAGATACGCAGTATTTT.